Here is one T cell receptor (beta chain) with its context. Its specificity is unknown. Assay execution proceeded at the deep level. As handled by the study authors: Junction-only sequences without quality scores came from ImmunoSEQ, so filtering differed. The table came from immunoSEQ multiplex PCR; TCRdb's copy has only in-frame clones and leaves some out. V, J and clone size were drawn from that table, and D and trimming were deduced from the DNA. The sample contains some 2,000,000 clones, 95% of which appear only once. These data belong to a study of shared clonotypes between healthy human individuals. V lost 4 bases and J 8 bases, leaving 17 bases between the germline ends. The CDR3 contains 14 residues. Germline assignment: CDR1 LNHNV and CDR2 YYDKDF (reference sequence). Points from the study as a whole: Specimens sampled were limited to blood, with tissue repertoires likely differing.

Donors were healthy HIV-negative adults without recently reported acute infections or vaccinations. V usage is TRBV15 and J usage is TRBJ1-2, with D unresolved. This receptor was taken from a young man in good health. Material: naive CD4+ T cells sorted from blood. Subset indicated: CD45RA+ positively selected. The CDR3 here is CATSNRREVWGYTF. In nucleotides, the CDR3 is TGTGCCACCAGCAACCGCCGGGAAGTCTGGGGCTACACCTTC. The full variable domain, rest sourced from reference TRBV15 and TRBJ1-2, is DAMVIQNPRYQVTQFGKPVTLSCSQTLNHNVMYWYQQKSSQAPKLLFHYYDKDFNNEADTPDNFQSRRPNTSFCFLDIRSPGLGDTAMYLCATSNRREVWGYTFGSGTRLTVV.